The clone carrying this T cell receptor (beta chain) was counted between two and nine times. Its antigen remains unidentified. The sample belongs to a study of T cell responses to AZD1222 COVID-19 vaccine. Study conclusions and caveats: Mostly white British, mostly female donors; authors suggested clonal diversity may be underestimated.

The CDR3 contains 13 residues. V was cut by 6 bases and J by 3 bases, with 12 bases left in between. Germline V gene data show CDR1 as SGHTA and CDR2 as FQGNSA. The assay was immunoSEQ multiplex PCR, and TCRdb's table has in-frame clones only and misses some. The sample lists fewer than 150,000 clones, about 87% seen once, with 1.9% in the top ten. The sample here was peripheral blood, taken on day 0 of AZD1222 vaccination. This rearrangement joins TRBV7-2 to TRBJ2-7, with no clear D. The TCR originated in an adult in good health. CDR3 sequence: CASSQKGYYEQYF. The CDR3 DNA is TGTGCCAGCAGTCAAAAGGGCTACTACGAGCAGTACTTC.